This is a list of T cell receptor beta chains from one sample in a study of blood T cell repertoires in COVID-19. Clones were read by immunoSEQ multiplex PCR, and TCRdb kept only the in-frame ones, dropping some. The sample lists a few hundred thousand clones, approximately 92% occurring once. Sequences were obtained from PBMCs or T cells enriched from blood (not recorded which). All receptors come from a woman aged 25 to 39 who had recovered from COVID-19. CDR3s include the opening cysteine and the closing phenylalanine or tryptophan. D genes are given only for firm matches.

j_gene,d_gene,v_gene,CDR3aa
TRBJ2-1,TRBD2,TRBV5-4,CASSHPSGGSYNEQFF
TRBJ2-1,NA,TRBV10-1,CASSEWYGNEQFF
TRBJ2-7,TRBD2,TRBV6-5,CASGLAPYEQYF
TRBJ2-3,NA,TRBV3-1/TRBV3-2,CASSQVWGFSTDTQYF
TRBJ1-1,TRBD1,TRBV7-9,CASSLVVGGTAFF
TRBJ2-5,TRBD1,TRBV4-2,CASSQDLDRGGETQYF
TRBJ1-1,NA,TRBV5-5,CASSLEGMNTEAFF
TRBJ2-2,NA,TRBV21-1,CASSNRQGSSTGELFF
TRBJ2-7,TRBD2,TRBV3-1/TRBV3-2,CASSQGASGGSYEQYF
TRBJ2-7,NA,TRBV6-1,CASSATTTRSSYEQYF
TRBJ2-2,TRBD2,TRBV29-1,CSVVTSGSTGELFF
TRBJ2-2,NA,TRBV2,CASSSSLMGELFF
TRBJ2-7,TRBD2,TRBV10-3,CAIGSGLVTYEQYF
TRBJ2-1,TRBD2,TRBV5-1,CASSFTGTSGPNEQFF
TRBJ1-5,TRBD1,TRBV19,CASSILPGQGVNQPQHF
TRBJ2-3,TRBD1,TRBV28,CASSLNVGTATDTQYF
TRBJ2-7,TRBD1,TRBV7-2,CASSLGPGGYEQYF
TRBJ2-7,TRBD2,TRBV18,CASSGTSVSYEQYF
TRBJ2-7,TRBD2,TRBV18,CASSAGLAGGYEQYF
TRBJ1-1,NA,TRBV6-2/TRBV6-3,CASSTSGGWGGTEAFF
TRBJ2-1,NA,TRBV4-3,CASSQYTMNEQFF
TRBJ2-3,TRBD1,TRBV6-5,CASSYAGQGDTQYF
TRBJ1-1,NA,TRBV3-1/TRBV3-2,CASSQVKNTEAFF
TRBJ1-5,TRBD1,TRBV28,CASSLGDRSNNQPQHF
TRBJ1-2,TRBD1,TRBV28,CASSYRGRDGYTF
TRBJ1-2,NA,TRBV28,CASSLRVVNGYTF
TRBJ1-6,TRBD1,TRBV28,CASRSGQSSYNSPLHF
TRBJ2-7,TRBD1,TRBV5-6,CASSLAGQGPRSYEQYF
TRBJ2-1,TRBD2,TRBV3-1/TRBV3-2,CASSPGGVVQFF
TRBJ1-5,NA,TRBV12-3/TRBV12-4,CASSQDIYQPQHF
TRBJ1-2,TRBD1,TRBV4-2,CASSQDVPLTGAVYGYTF
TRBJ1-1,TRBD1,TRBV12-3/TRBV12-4,CASRGQLNTEAFF
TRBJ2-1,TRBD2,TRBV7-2,CASARGRGDNEQFF
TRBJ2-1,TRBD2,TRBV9,CASSQGLAGVIEQFF
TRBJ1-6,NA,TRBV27,CASSSYRDSPLHF
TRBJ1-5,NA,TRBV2,CASSVQVYSNQPQHF
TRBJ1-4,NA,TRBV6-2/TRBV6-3,CASSSRAVKLFF
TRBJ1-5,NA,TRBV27,CASNLEGNSNQPQHF
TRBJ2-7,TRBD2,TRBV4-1,CASSPGTSGGSVYEQYF
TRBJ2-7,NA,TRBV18,CASSPSQTYEQYF
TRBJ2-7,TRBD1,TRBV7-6,CASRGTGGYEQYF
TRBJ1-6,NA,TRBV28,CATLGGLGSYNSPLHF
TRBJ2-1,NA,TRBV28,CASIGSFPYNEQFF
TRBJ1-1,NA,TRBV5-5,CASSLRTENTEAFF
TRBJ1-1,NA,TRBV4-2,CASSQAESVGGQVETEAFF